This T cell receptor beta chain was identified in a study of technical replicates of blood from several donors. Using immunoSEQ multiplex PCR, the repertoire was profiled, and TCRdb retains in-frame clones only, with some absent. Of 70,000 to 95,000 clones detected, about 97% appear once; the ten largest clones hold around 0.28%. There are 14 residues in the CDR3. V dropped 5 bases and J dropped 2 bases, with 13 bases sitting between them. The V gene's germline CDR1 is PRHDT and CDR2 FYEKMQ (reference sequence). The specimen sequenced was T cells isolated from PBMCs. The clonotype comes from a human donor in good health. The genes are TRBV13 and TRBJ2-7; TRBD2 is a possible D gene (5 bases). The CDR3 sequence: CASSKTDGTYEQYF. The CDR3 DNA reads as TGTGCCAGCAGCAAAACGGACGGGACCTACGAGCAGTACTTC.